A single sample gave rise to the 21 T cell receptor beta chains below, sequenced in a study of cytomegalovirus exposure and HLA in healthy donors (dated by TCRdb to the late 2010s). The library was generated by the immunoSEQ multiplex PCR assay. The multiplex PCR relied on a mix of 60 forward primers for TCR Vbeta segments and 13 reverse primers for TCR Jbeta segments. TCRdb limited this immuneACCESS table to in-frame rearrangements with V and J called. A share of clones is missing; checked studies link under half to unresolved V genes, and the rest is unexplained. For this sample there are approximately 130,000 clones; around 78% appear just once. Together, the top ten hold 5.5% to 8% of the sample. The sequenced material came from PBMCs. The source of these receptors is a woman between 35 and 50 years old in good health and CMV-seronegative.

This clone has more than one count but fewer than ten. The chain couples TRBV9 to TRBJ2-7; 10 bases align to TRBD2. CDR3 length equals 14 residues. Trimming at V came to 0 bases and at J to 7 bases, leaving 4 bases not matched to a gene. CDR1 and CDR2 from the germline V gene are SGDLS and YYNGEE. The CDR3: CASSVGLAGVEQYF. The CDR3 DNA reads as TGTGCCAGCAGCGTAGGCCTAGCGGGAGTTGAGCAGTACTTC.

V usage is TRBV11-2 and J usage is TRBJ2-1, with D possibly TRBD2 on 6 matching bases. Trimming removed 5 bases from V and 0 bases from J, with 11 bases in between. This CDR3 comprises 15 residues. The germline gives CDR1 SGHAT, CDR2 FQNNGV. This chain's CDR3 is CASSTRTISYNEQFF. The CDR3 DNA sequence: TGTGCCAGCAGCACGAGGACTATCTCCTACAATGAGCAGTTCTTC.

The chain links TRBV29-1 to TRBJ2-7, with TRBD2 matching over 8 bases. Trimming took 5 bases from V and 7 from J; bases not matched to a gene: 10. Germline lookup yields CDR1 SQVTM and CDR2 ANQGSEA. The CDR3 totals 13 residues. The CDR3 is CSVRRQREREQYF. The DNA for the CDR3 is TGCAGCGTTAGACGTCAGCGGGAGCGGGAGCAGTACTTC.

This chain joins TRBV9 and TRBJ1-1; D uncertain. This CDR3 has 15 amino acids. Germline V gene lookup returns CDR1 SGDLS and CDR2 YYNGEE. Trimming removed 0 bases from V and 0 bases from J, with 9 bases in between. DNA for the CDR3: TGTGCCAGCAGCGTAGTGGAGAAGATGAACACTGAAGCTTTCTTT. This gives the protein CASSVVEKMNTEAFF.

The chain couples TRBV5-8 to TRBJ2-5; 9 bases agree with TRBD1. With V trimmed by 4 bases and J by 10 bases, 11 bases remained unmatched. CDR1 and CDR2 from the germline V gene are SGHTS and YDEGEE. The length of the CDR3 is 14 residues. CDR3 amino acids: CASSPPGTGMNQYF. The CDR3 DNA follows: TGTGCCAGCAGCCCACCCGGGACAGGGATGAACCAGTACTTC.

This clone was picked up a small number of times. V and J are TRBV19 and TRBJ2-3; D not resolved. The germline V and J ends were trimmed by 6 bases and 2 bases, with 9 bases remaining between them. The CDR3 covers 13 residues. Germline values: CDR1 LNHDA, CDR2 SQIVND (reference sequence). CDR3 bases: TGTGCCAGTAGCCCGTTAATCACAGATACGCAGTATTTT. Amino acids: CASSPLITDTQYF.

The chain couples TRBV20-1 to TRBJ2-1; D ambiguous. Trimming took 5 bases from V and 5 from J, leaving 7 bases between them. CDR1 and CDR2 (germline): DFQATT, SNEGSKA (reference sequence). The length of the CDR3 is 11 residues. CDR3 residues: CSAAPDNEQFF. CDR3 coding DNA: TGCAGTGCTGCACCAGACAATGAGCAGTTCTTC.

DNA of the CDR3: TGTGCCAGCAGCTTAGTTCGGGAAGATACGCAGTATTTT. Protein sequence: CASSLVREDTQYF. This chain joins TRBV7-9 and TRBJ2-3; D is possibly TRBD2 (5 bases). The length of the CDR3 is 13 residues. V gave up 1 base and J gave up 5 bases, with 7 bases separating them. Germline CDR1 and CDR2: SEHNR and FQNEAQ (reference sequence).

The chain's CDR3 is CASSASVGGETQYF. The DNA of the CDR3 is TGTGCCAGCAGCGCTTCGGTTGGAGGGGAGACCCAGTACTTC. The chain uses TRBV9 and TRBJ2-5; tentatively, D is TRBD2 (6 bases). CDR3 length equals 14 residues. V was trimmed by 3 bases and J by 5 bases, leaving 14 bases between them. Germline loops: CDR1 SGDLS, CDR2 YYNGEE.

The chain joins TRBV20-1 to TRBJ1-2; unclear D gene. V was clipped by 3 bases and J by 6 bases, with 8 bases between them. The CDR3 runs 11 residues. Germline V CDR1 and CDR2: DFQATT, SNEGSKA (reference sequence). The CDR3 loop reads CSASSLNGYTF. The CDR3, as DNA: TGCAGTGCTAGCAGTCTTAATGGCTACACCTTC.

In the case of this clone: The junction and the germline gene differ at one end; a read error may be behind it. The chain employs TRBV7-9 and TRBJ2-7; 8 nucleotides match TRBD1. The CDR3 loop spans 16 amino acids. CDR1 is SEHNR and CDR2 is FQNEAQ in the germline V gene (reference sequence). Here the CDR3 reads CSSSLGAAGGFHEQYF. As DNA, the CDR3 is TGTTCCAGCAGCTTAGGGGCGGCAGGGGGCTTCCACGAGCAGTACTTC.

This clone was found once. The rearrangement joins TRBV19 to TRBJ1-2; 9 positions match TRBD1. V was pared by 9 bases and J by 2 bases, with 4 bases of the junction left unmatched. The V gene's germline CDR1 is LNHDA and CDR2 SQIVND (reference sequence). The CDR3 is 13 amino acids. The CDR3 DNA reads as TGTGCCAGCTTCGGGACAGGGAACTATGGCTACACCTTC. This gives the protein CASFGTGNYGYTF.

J is TRBJ2-7 and V is TRBV7-6; D is possibly TRBD1 (6 bases). Germline values: CDR1 SGHVS, CDR2 FNYEAQ. CDR3 length: 14 residues. V lost 5 bases, J lost 7 bases, and 18 bases lay in between. CDR3 protein: CASSRNTGPGEQYF. The CDR3 DNA follows: TGTGCCAGCAGCCGGAACACAGGGCCCGGGGAGCAGTACTTC.

On this clone itself: The identical CDR3 is also encoded by other nucleotide sequences in the sample. This chain joins TRBV11-2 and TRBJ2-1; maybe TRBD2 (5 bases). Per the germline V gene, CDR1 is SGHAT and CDR2 is FQNNGV. Deletions cut 0 bases from V and 4 bases from J, with 10 bases between. This CDR3 spans 15 amino acids. CDR3 sequence reads: CASSLEASSYNEQFF. CDR3 nucleotide sequence: TGTGCCAGCAGCTTAGAAGCTAGCTCTTACAATGAGCAGTTCTTC.

The table lists this clone with a few counts. This CDR3 fails to terminate in the conserved phenylalanine or tryptophan, so it likely reflects a read error. V is TRBV23-1 and J is TRBJ2-6; D is ambiguous. Being an ORF, TRBV23-1 has a function that is uncertain. The CDR3 extends over 16 amino acids. V lost 0 bases and J lost 0, with 6 bases in between. The CDR3 spells CASSQSTGSGANVLTC. Written as DNA, the CDR3 is TGCGCCAGCAGTCAATCTACCGGCTCTGGGGCCAACGTCCTGACTTGC.

The chain carries TRBV28 and TRBJ2-7; 7 nucleotides agree with TRBD1. The CDR3 runs to 14 residues. V was pared by 3 bases and J by 2 bases, with 4 bases of the junction left unmatched. Germline V gene sequence: CDR1 MDHEN, CDR2 SYDVKM. The CDR3 DNA follows: TGTGCCAGCAGTTTTGGAGGACAGGCCTACGAGCAGTACTTC. It yields the protein CASSFGGQAYEQYF.

The chain couples TRBV7-9 to TRBJ1-3; 7 bases align to TRBD1. The CDR3 runs 16 residues. The ends lost 5 bases at V and 4 bases at J; junction bases unmatched: 11. The germline V gene has CDR1 SEHNR and CDR2 FQNEAQ (reference sequence). CDR3 nucleotide sequence: TGTGCCAGCAGCCAGAAGCCGGCAGGGGGGGGAAACACCATATATTTT. Protein product: CASSQKPAGGGNTIYF.

To note about this clone: The same CDR3 can be traced to other DNA sequences in this sample. The V and J genes are TRBV5-1 and TRBJ1-1; 7 bases align to TRBD1. Trimming cost V 0 bases and J 4 bases; bases outside gene matches: 3. There are 14 residues in the CDR3. Germline CDR1 reads SGHRS; CDR2 reads YFSETQ. CDR3 DNA sequence: TGCGCCAGCAGCTTGGGACAGGGTGGCACTGAAGCTTTCTTT. It yields the protein CASSLGQGGTEAFF.

The V and J genes are TRBV6-4 and TRBJ2-7; D remains ambiguous. The length of the CDR3 is 15 residues. The V end lost 7 bases, the J end lost 1 base, and 17 bases lay between the germline ends. Germline CDR1 and CDR2: MRHNA and SNTAGT. The DNA for the CDR3 is TGTGCCAGCACGCGGAGTAGAGATCGGTCCTACGAGCAGTACTTC. It encodes CASTRSRDRSYEQYF.

This clone was observed a handful of times. V usage is TRBV19 and J usage is TRBJ1-5; 8 nucleotides match TRBD1. Germline V gene lookup returns CDR1 LNHDA and CDR2 SQIVND (reference sequence). V shed 5 bases and J 3 bases; nucleotides not matched to a gene: 6. The CDR3 runs 15 residues. CDR3: CASSSGQGPNQPQHF. The CDR3 nucleotides read TGTGCCAGTAGTTCAGGACAGGGCCCCAATCAGCCCCAGCATTTT.

This clone appeared once. The chain employs TRBV9 and TRBJ2-7, with 8 bases aligning to TRBD2. CDR3 length: 16 amino acids. The V and J ends lost 0 bases and 6 bases, in that order; junction bases with no gene match: 11. Germline CDR1 is SGDLS and CDR2 is YYNGEE. CDR3 protein: CASSVDAGREESEQYF. In DNA form, the CDR3 reads TGTGCCAGCAGCGTAGACGCGGGGCGGGAGGAGTCCGAGCAGTACTTC.